The present entry profiles one T cell receptor beta chain with its context. Trimming at V came to 5 bases and at J to 7 bases, leaving 7 bases not matched to a gene. CDR1 and CDR2 from the germline V gene are SGHTA and FQGTGA. The CDR3 extends over 14 amino acids. This entry comes from a study of blood T cell repertoires in COVID-19. Sequencing was performed with immunoSEQ multiplex PCR; in TCRdb, only in-frame clones are kept and a portion is missing. The sample records 60,000 or so clones, roughly 87% being singletons. The chain combines TRBV7-3 with TRBJ2-2; 7 bases agree with TRBD2. The receptor's source is a human donor with acute or convalescent COVID-19. The donor label of this sample is uncertain. What was sequenced was peripheral blood. The CDR3 DNA reads TGTGCCAGCAGCCCCCTCGCGGGAGACGGGGAGCTGTTTTTT. Amino acids: CASSPLAGDGELFF. Variable domain in full (rest from reference TRBV7-3 and TRBJ2-2): GAGVSQTPSNKVTEKGKYVELRCDPISGHTALYWYRQSLGQGPEFLIYFQGTGAADDSGLPNDRFFAVRPEGSVSTLKIQRTERGDSAVYLCASSPLAGDGELFFGEGSRLTVL.